This TCR beta chain originates from a study of blood T cell repertoires in COVID-19. Sequencing used immunoSEQ multiplex PCR; TCRdb keeps in-frame clones, though not all of them. The sample lists 50,000 or so clones; 84% were seen once. V shed 9 bases and J shed 3 bases, with 17 bases lying between them. The germline V gene encodes CDR1 MNHEY and CDR2 SVGAGI. The CDR3 spans 14 residues. The chain couples TRBV6-5 to TRBJ1-1, with D maybe TRBD1 (6 bases). Material: peripheral blood. This receptor was taken from a man between 45 and 60 years old with acute or convalescent COVID-19. CDR3 coding DNA: TGTGCCAGGGGGGCAGACGCCTTGGACACTGAAGCTTTCTTT. It yields the protein CARGADALDTEAFF.